The 18 T cell receptor beta chains reported below all come from one sample, sequenced in a study of cytotoxic CD8 clonotypes in ibrutinib-treated CLL (dated by TCRdb to the early 2020s). Receptors were amplified or captured by the immunoSEQ multiplex PCR assay. TCRdb's version of the immuneACCESS table is confined to in-frame rearrangements and falls short of the full clone set. An unresolved V gene accounts for under half of the shortfall where checked; the remainder is of unknown origin. This sample has about 140,000 clones in its table, and roughly 80% of those were observed once. The top ten clones comprise approximately 27% of the sample. The time point tag for this specimen amounts to: more than 10 months on ibrutinib. The source material was PBMCs, sampled after 12 months of ibrutinib treatment. These receptors were taken from a human donor with chronic lymphocytic leukemia.

The chain has TRBV5-5 and TRBJ2-7, with TRBD1 identical over 8 bases. The CDR3 is made up of 17 amino acids. From germline, CDR1 is SGHKS and CDR2 YYEKEE (reference sequence). Trimming at V came to 4 bases and at J to 6 bases, leaving 18 bases not matched to a gene. The CDR3 loop reads CASSPEPGQVFSAEQYF. The DNA of the CDR3 is TGTGCCAGCAGCCCGGAGCCGGGACAGGTATTCTCCGCCGAGCAGTACTTC. Based on the CDR3 plus reference TRBV5-5 and TRBJ2-7, the full variable domain is DAGVTQSPTHLIKTRGQQVTLRCSPISGHKSVSWYQQVLGQGPQFIFQYYEKEERGRGNFPDRFSARQFPNYSSELNVNALLLGDSALYLCASSPEPGQVFSAEQYFGPGTRLTVT.

The chain couples TRBV14 to TRBJ2-7; D gene unclear. Trimming left V 0 bases short and J 1 base short, with 10 bases between. This CDR3 contains 15 residues. Looked up from germline, CDR1 is SGHDN and CDR2 is FVKESK. As DNA, the CDR3 is TGTGCCAGCAGCCAAGATCGGTTGGGATCCTACGAGCAGTACTTC. Its protein product is CASSQDRLGSYEQYF.

The chain joins TRBV28 to TRBJ1-1; D uncertain. Germline CDR1 and CDR2: MDHEN and SYDVKM. The CDR3 extends over 14 amino acids. The V end was cut by 3 bases, the J end by 1 base, with 9 bases between. CDR3 sequence reads: CASSFLKGNTEAFF. The CDR3 nucleotides are TGTGCCAGCAGTTTTCTTAAGGGGAACACTGAAGCTTTCTTT.

The rearrangement joins TRBV9 to TRBJ2-1; 9 bases are shared with TRBD2. The CDR3 is 15 amino acids. With 0 bases clipped from V and 4 bases from J, the junction kept 2 bases outside the gene matches. CDR1 and CDR2 from the germline V gene are SGDLS and YYNGEE. The CDR3 nucleotides are TGTGCCAGCAGCGTAGCTAGCGGGGCGTACAATGAGCAGTTCTTC. It codes for CASSVASGAYNEQFF.

The chain couples TRBV19 to TRBJ1-4; D is unresolved. Germline V CDR1 and CDR2: LNHDA, SQIVND (reference sequence). The V end lost 5 bases, the J end lost 0 bases, and 19 bases lay between the germline ends. This CDR3 is 18 amino acids long. The DNA for the CDR3 is TGTGCCAGTAGTCCCCTAGGAGTCTTCTCTGCAACTAATGAAAAACTGTTTTTT. Translating it yields CASSPLGVFSATNEKLFF.

The sample holds many counts of this clone. The chain couples TRBV7-9 to TRBJ1-3; D is ambiguous. Germline V gene data show CDR1 as SEHNR and CDR2 as FQNEAQ (reference sequence). Deletions cut 3 bases from V and 2 bases from J, with 5 bases between. This CDR3 has 13 residues. CDR3 loop: CASSFGAGNTIYF. CDR3 nucleotide sequence: TGTGCCAGCAGCTTTGGAGCTGGAAACACCATATATTTT.

J is TRBJ1-2 and V is TRBV6-5; no clear D gene. Germline CDR1 and CDR2: MNHEY and SVGAGI. Trimming removed 8 bases at V and 1 base at J, with 11 bases between. This CDR3 is built from 13 residues. CDR3 DNA sequence: TGTGCCAGCCGGATAGCAAGTAACTATGGCTACACCTTC. This sequence encodes CASRIASNYGYTF.

The J gene is TRBJ1-3, the V gene TRBV5-1, with D tentatively TRBD1 (5 bases). The V and J ends lost 1 base and 6 bases respectively, with 14 bases between them. Germline CDR1 reads SGHRS; CDR2 reads YFSETQ. The CDR3 loop spans 15 amino acids. The CDR3 DNA follows: TGCGCCAGCAGCTTGCCCGAGGGGACGGAAAACACCATATATTTT. The encoded protein is CASSLPEGTENTIYF.

CDR3 coding DNA: TGTGCCAGCAGCCTGTTGACCTCGAACTATGGCTACACCTTC. Translated, it gives CASSLLTSNYGYTF. The V gene is TRBV28, the J gene TRBJ1-2; D gene unclear. CDR1 MDHEN and CDR2 SYDVKM come from the germline V gene. Trimming took off 6 bases at V and 2 bases at J, with 13 bases between the two ends. The CDR3 consists of 14 residues.

The chain uses TRBV5-1 and TRBJ2-2; 7 bases line up with TRBD1. The CDR3 extends over 14 amino acids. The germline V gene encodes CDR1 SGHRS and CDR2 YFSETQ. V was pared by 5 bases and J by 2 bases, with 3 bases of the junction left unmatched. CDR3 residues: CASRQGTNTGELFF. The DNA of the CDR3 is TGCGCCAGCAGACAGGGGACAAACACCGGGGAGCTGTTTTTT.

J is TRBJ1-1 and V is TRBV6-1; D ambiguous. CDR3 size: 14 residues. The V end lost 8 bases, the J end lost 1 base, and 14 bases lay between the germline ends. Germline V CDR1 and CDR2: MNHNS, SASEGT. The CDR3 loop is CASGLRVKNTEAFF. The CDR3 bases are TGTGCCAGCGGCCTAAGGGTAAAGAACACTGAAGCTTTCTTT.

The J gene is TRBJ1-4, the V gene TRBV5-1, with TRBD1 matching over 10 bases. CDR3 size: 17 residues. The germline gives CDR1 SGHRS, CDR2 YFSETQ. The V gene end was trimmed by 4 bases and the J gene end by 0 bases; junction bases not matched to a gene: 6. The CDR3 region is CASSARTGGTTNEKLFF. CDR3 DNA sequence: TGCGCCAGCAGCGCGCGGACAGGGGGAACAACTAATGAAAAACTGTTTTTT.

The rearrangement joins TRBV28 to TRBJ1-1; no clear D. The CDR3 is 14 amino acids. V shed 6 bases and J shed 4 bases, with 15 bases lying between them. The V gene's germline CDR1 is MDHEN and CDR2 SYDVKM. In nucleotides, the CDR3 is TGTGCCAGCAGGGGGTTCCGGGGTCTCACTGAAGCTTTCTTT. This sequence encodes CASRGFRGLTEAFF.

The chain uses TRBV6-4 and TRBJ1-1; 8 nucleotides match TRBD1. V gave up 6 bases and J gave up 1 base; unmatched junction bases: 1. The CDR3 sequence is 13 residues long. Germline V CDR1 and CDR2: MRHNA, SNTAGT. The CDR3 DNA follows: TGTGCCAGCAGGGACAGGGAGAACACTGAAGCTTTCTTT. This gives the protein CASRDRENTEAFF.

This chain joins TRBV30 and TRBJ2-1; 9 nucleotides match TRBD2. The V gene end was trimmed by 0 bases and the J gene end by 6 bases; junction bases not matched to a gene: 3. This CDR3 region has 14 residues. Germline CDR1 GTSNPN, CDR2 SVGIG (reference sequence). The CDR3 sequence: CAWSVRGGGNEQFF. CDR3 nucleotide sequence: TGTGCCTGGAGTGTACGCGGGGGGGGCAATGAGCAGTTCTTC.

In this sample, this clone turned up a few times. The V gene is TRBV18, the J gene TRBJ1-3; D not certain. V gave up 3 bases and J gave up 0 bases, with 15 bases separating them. Germline loops: CDR1 KGHSH, CDR2 LQKENI. The CDR3 runs to 17 residues. The CDR3 region is CASSPPGGPYSGNTIYF. The DNA for the CDR3 is TGTGCCAGCTCACCCCCCGGAGGACCCTACTCTGGAAACACCATATATTTT.

The rearrangement joins TRBV30 to TRBJ2-3; 9 nucleotides match TRBD2. This CDR3 region has 14 residues. After removal of 4 bases from V and 2 bases from J, the junction contained 4 bases not matched to a gene. CDR1 and CDR2 (germline): GTSNPN, SVGIG (reference sequence). In nucleotides, the CDR3 is TGTGCCTGGACTAGCGGGACCCCCACAGATACGCAGTATTTT. It specifies CAWTSGTPTDTQYF. Together with reference TRBV30 and TRBJ2-3, the CDR3 gives the full variable domain: SQTIHQWPATLVQPVGSPLSLECTVEGTSNPNLYWYRQAAGRGLQLLFYSVGIGQISSEVPQNLSASRPQDRQFILSSKKLLLSDSGFYLCAWTSGTPTDTQYFGPGTRLTVL.

The V call is TRBV6-5, the J call TRBJ2-7; D ambiguous. Between the trimmed V and J ends, which lost 8 bases and 0 bases, there was a span of 11 bases. The CDR3 consists of 13 residues. CDR1 MNHEY and CDR2 SVGAGI come from the germline V gene. The CDR3 is CASWRASSYEQYF. CDR3 sequence (DNA): TGTGCCAGCTGGCGAGCGTCCTCCTACGAGCAGTACTTC.